The clone carrying this T cell receptor beta chain was seen more than once but under ten times. Relative to the germline gene, one junction end is altered; a read error may explain this. These data originate in a study of blood T cell repertoires in COVID-19. The CDR3 sequence is 12 residues long. Per germline, CDR1 SQVTM and CDR2 ANQGSEA. Clones were sequenced by immunoSEQ multiplex PCR, and TCRdb holds only the in-frame ones, with some missing. The table includes roughly 170,000 clones, 82% detected once. Sequenced material: PBMCs or T cells enriched from blood (not recorded which). The chain combines TRBV29-1 with TRBJ1-1; D possibly corresponds to TRBD1 (6 bases). This clonotype was obtained from a man aged 55-75 years who had recovered from COVID-19. The CDR3 reads CLTDSLNTEAFF. In nucleotides, the CDR3 is TGTCTCACGGACAGCCTGAACACTGAAGCTTTCTTT.